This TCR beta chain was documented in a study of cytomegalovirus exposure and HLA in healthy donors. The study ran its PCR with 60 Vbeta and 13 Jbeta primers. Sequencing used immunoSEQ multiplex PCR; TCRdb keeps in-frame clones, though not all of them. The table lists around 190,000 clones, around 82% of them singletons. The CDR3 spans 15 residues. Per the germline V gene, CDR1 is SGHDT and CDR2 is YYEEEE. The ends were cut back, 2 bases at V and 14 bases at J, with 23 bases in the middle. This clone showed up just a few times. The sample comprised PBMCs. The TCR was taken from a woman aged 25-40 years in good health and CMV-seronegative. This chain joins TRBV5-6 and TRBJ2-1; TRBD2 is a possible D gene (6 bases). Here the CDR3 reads CASSFAGVSSGSKFF. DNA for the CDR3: TGTGCCAGCAGCTTCGCTGGCGTCTCCAGCGGGTCGAAGTTCTTC.